The rows below give T cell receptor beta chains drawn from one sample of a study of radiotherapy plus CTLA-4 blockade in lung cancer. The protocol was immunoSEQ multiplex PCR, while the TCRdb copy is restricted to in-frame clones and leaves out a portion. Of 89,000 or so clones listed, roughly 80% are singletons. Sequencing used peripheral blood, obtained from a patient treated with radiotherapy plus ipilimumab. These receptor sequences come from a human donor with non-small cell lung cancer who had a partial response to radiotherapy plus ipilimumab. The CDR3 runs from the conserved cysteine through the conserved F or W. The D gene is left open where the match is weak. Rows give clone size only sometimes, using once, few, many, or a class for an expanded clone.

d_call	j_call	clone_size	v_call	cdr3_nt	cdr3_aa
TRBD2	TRBJ2-2	few	TRBV7-2	TGTGCCAGCAGCATCACTAGCGGGAGGACTCGGACCGGGGAGCTGTTTTTT	CASSITSGRTRTGELFF
-	TRBJ2-5	once	TRBV5-1	TGCGCCAGCAGCTTGGGTGGGCTACAAGAGACCCAGTACTTC	CASSLGGLQETQYF
TRBD1	TRBJ2-7	-	TRBV7-8	TGTGCCAGCAGACGAGACGGGACAGTCGGCGAGCAGTACTTC	CASRRDGTVGEQYF
-	TRBJ1-1	medium-sized	TRBV5-4	TGTGCCAGCAGCGCAGGGGACCCGGGGACTGAAGCTTTCTTT	CASSAGDPGTEAFF
TRBD2	TRBJ2-7	-	TRBV4-1	TGCGCCAGCAGCCAAGGGCCCGGGACTAGCGGGAACGAGCAGTACTTC	CASSQGPGTSGNEQYF
TRBD1	TRBJ1-2	-	TRBV7-8	TGTGCCAGCAGCCCTGGGACAGGGATCTATGGCTACACCTTC	CASSPGTGIYGYTF
TRBD2	TRBJ2-7	-	TRBV11-2	TGTGCCAGCAGCTTAAATTTAGCGGGGGAGCAGTACTTC	CASSLNLAGEQYF
-	TRBJ1-5	-	TRBV5-4	TGTGCCAGCAGTTCAGGGAGGGTGGAGCATTTT	CASSSGRVEHF
-	TRBJ2-5	-	TRBV18	TGTGCCAGCTCACCATCCCTAGCCAGAGAGACCCAGTACTTC	CASSPSLARETQYF
-	TRBJ1-1	-	TRBV5-1	TGCGCCAGCAGCCCGACACCGACACCTATCGACACTGAAGCTTTCTTT	CASSPTPTPIDTEAFF
TRBD1	TRBJ1-4	-	TRBV29-1	TGCAGCGTGACAGGGGCCACTAATGAAAAACTGTTTTTT	CSVTGATNEKLFF
TRBD2	TRBJ2-1	-	TRBV11-3	TGTGCCAGCAGCCTGGGACTAGCGGGACTACCTGATGAGCAGTTCTTC	CASSLGLAGLPDEQFF
-	TRBJ2-7	-	TRBV27	TGTGCCAGCAGCCGTATCACAGGGAGCTCCTACGAGCAGTACTTC	CASSRITGSSYEQYF
-	TRBJ2-7	-	TRBV18	TGTGCCAGCTCACCAACGAGGGGAGGCCCCTACGAGCAGTACTTC	CASSPTRGGPYEQYF
TRBD1	TRBJ1-5	-	TRBV18	TGTGCCAGCTCACCTTTACAGGGGGGCAATCAGCCCCAGCATTTT	CASSPLQGGNQPQHF
-	TRBJ2-3	-	TRBV27	TGTGCCAGCAGTTTAAGACAGCCCCCTCGCGATACGCAGTATTTT	CASSLRQPPRDTQYF
-	TRBJ2-1	-	TRBV4-1	TGCGCCAGCAGCCCCTCGGGCGGGGATTACAATGAGCAGTTCTTC	CASSPSGGDYNEQFF
TRBD2	TRBJ2-1	-	TRBV11-2	TGTGCCAGCAGCTTAGTCGGGACTAGCGGACACAATGAGCAGTTCTTC	CASSLVGTSGHNEQFF
TRBD2	TRBJ2-1	few	TRBV4-1	TGCGCCAGCAGCCACCCACTAGCGAGAGGAGACAATGAGCAGTTCTTC	CASSHPLARGDNEQFF
TRBD2	TRBJ2-2	-	TRBV5-1	TGCGCCAGCAGGGGCGGGAGTTACACGGGGAACACCGGGGAGCTGTTTTTT	CASRGGSYTGNTGELFF
-	TRBJ1-2	-	TRBV6-6	TGTGCCAGCAGTTACTCTTATGCCAGTTACTATGGCTACACCTTC	CASSYSYASYYGYTF
-	TRBJ1-1	-	TRBV16	TGTGCCAGCAGCCAATCGCGACAGTCTGAAGCTTTCTTT	CASSQSRQSEAFF
-	TRBJ1-2	-	TRBV28	TGTGCCAGCAGTTTCGGGGAGCATGGCTACACCTTC	CASSFGEHGYTF
-	TRBJ2-4	-	TRBV27	TGTGCCAGCAGTCCCCAAAATGCGGGCATTCAGTACTTC	CASSPQNAGIQYF
TRBD2	TRBJ2-5	-	TRBV7-2	TGTGCCAGCAGCTCGGGGGGGGGCCCGGGAGAGACCCAGTACTTC	CASSSGGGPGETQYF
-	TRBJ2-7	few	TRBV2	TGTGCCAGCAGGCGAGACTCCTACGAGCAGTACTTC	CASRRDSYEQYF
TRBD2	TRBJ2-7	-	TRBV6-5	TGTGCCAGCAGCTCGGGGAGGGCCACGTTC	CASSSGRATF
-	TRBJ2-6	-	TRBV18	TGTGCCAGCTCACCAGCTCTAACTACCTCTGGGGCCAACGTCCTGACTTTC	CASSPALTTSGANVLTF
-	TRBJ2-1	-	TRBV9	TGTGCCAGCAGCGTCGTAGGACTTATCTACAATGAGCAGTTCTTC	CASSVVGLIYNEQFF
-	TRBJ1-5	-	TRBV19	TGTGCCAGTAGTATAGGAGGCAGTGGGCAGCCCCAGCATTTT	CASSIGGSGQPQHF
-	TRBJ1-1	-	TRBV2	TGTGCCAGCAGTGCGGGGGGGGACACTGAAGCTTTCTTT	CASSAGGDTEAFF
-	TRBJ2-4	-	TRBV29-1	TGCAGCGTCGAGGGCGGAGAATTGAAAAACATTCAGTACTTC	CSVEGGELKNIQYF
-	TRBJ2-2	-	TRBV7-2	TGTGCCAGCAGCTCCCAGCGCGCGGTCGGGGAGCTGTTTTTT	CASSSQRAVGELFF
-	TRBJ1-4	-	TRBV28	TGTGCCAGCAATAGTGCGTCTGATGAAAAACTGTTTTTT	CASNSASDEKLFF
-	TRBJ2-7	-	TRBV5-1	TGCGCCAGCAGCTTGTCAACCACGGAGGGGGAGCAGTACTTC	CASSLSTTEGEQYF
TRBD2	TRBJ2-3	-	TRBV28	TGTGCCAGTCGGACTAGCGGGAGGGCCACAGATACGCAGTATTTT	CASRTSGRATDTQYF
TRBD1	TRBJ1-3	-	TRBV28	TGTGCCAGCAATTACTGGGACAGGGGACGAAACACCATATATTTT	CASNYWDRGRNTIYF